This passage covers 19 T cell receptor beta chains from one sample sequenced in a study of cytomegalovirus exposure and HLA in healthy donors. Amplification used 60 Vbeta primers and 13 Jbeta primers. This table comes from immunoSEQ multiplex PCR, and its TCRdb copy is limited to in-frame clones, with some not included. The table shows 150,000 to 180,000 clones, with 65% to 85% occurring only once. Sequencing used PBMCs. Receptors were obtained from a woman in her forties in good health and CMV-seropositive.

This sequence joins TRBV28 and TRBJ1-2, with 9 bases fitting TRBD1. The length of the CDR3 is 14 residues. Germline CDR1 MDHEN, CDR2 SYDVKM. J lost 7 bases, V lost 5 bases, and 8 bases had no gene match. The CDR3: CASSPPGQGRGYTF. CDR3 coding DNA: TGTGCCAGCAGTCCTCCGGGACAGGGACGTGGCTACACCTTC.

Comments on this clone: Different DNA sequences within this sample yield the same CDR3. J is TRBJ2-3 and V is TRBV5-8, with 10 bases lining up with TRBD1. This CDR3 is 15 amino acids long. V lost 4 bases, J lost 3 bases, and 5 bases stayed unmatched. The germline V gene encodes CDR1 SGHTS and CDR2 YDEGEE. The CDR3 is CASSIRTGGTDTQYF. CDR3 DNA sequence: TGTGCCAGCAGCATCCGGACAGGGGGGACAGATACGCAGTATTTT.

This clone appeared a few times. The chain links TRBV19 to TRBJ2-3, with D unresolved. V lost 6 bases, J lost 6 bases, and 19 bases lay in between. Germline V gives CDR1 LNHDA, CDR2 SQIVND (reference sequence). This CDR3 is 15 amino acids long. CDR3: CASRVMTGGGDTQYF. Here the CDR3 DNA reads TGTGCCAGTAGGGTAATGACTGGCGGTGGGGATACGCAGTATTTT.

Comment on this clone: This sample includes further DNA sequences coding for the same CDR3. The chain has TRBV7-9 and TRBJ1-5; no firm D call. Germline CDR1 and CDR2: SEHNR and FQNEAQ (reference sequence). The CDR3 sequence is 13 residues long. Trimming pared 5 bases from V and 7 bases from J, leaving 12 bases between. The CDR3: CASSPPAGQPQHF. CDR3 nucleotide sequence: TGTGCCAGCAGCCCCCCGGCAGGCCAGCCCCAGCATTTT.

The chain employs TRBV5-1 and TRBJ1-2; D might be TRBD1 (6 bases). Germline values: CDR1 SGHRS, CDR2 YFSETQ. The CDR3 is made up of 12 amino acids. V was cut by 4 bases and J by 5 bases, with 9 bases left in between. CDR3 protein: CASSQGQYGYTF. The CDR3 DNA is TGCGCCAGCAGCCAAGGACAGTATGGCTACACCTTC.

The rearrangement uses TRBV19 and TRBJ1-1; unclear D gene. V was clipped by 7 bases and J by 0 bases, with 9 bases between them. From germline, CDR1 is LNHDA and CDR2 SQIVND (reference sequence). CDR3 length: 13 amino acids. CDR3 protein: CASITQMNTEAFF. For the CDR3, the DNA is TGTGCCAGTATCACACAAATGAACACTGAAGCTTTCTTT.

The chain combines TRBV27 with TRBJ2-5, with 13 bases aligning to TRBD2. CDR1 and CDR2 from the germline V gene are MNHEY and SMNVEV (reference sequence). The CDR3 consists of 16 residues. Trimming removed 5 bases from V and 5 bases from J; junction bases left unmatched: 8. The CDR3 sequence: CASSPSGTSGTETQYF. CDR3 sequence (DNA): TGTGCCAGCAGTCCGTCCGGGACTAGCGGGACTGAGACCCAGTACTTC.

The chain employs TRBV7-8 and TRBJ2-3, with 8 bases fitting TRBD2. The junction had 18 bases not matched to a gene; V was cut back by 0 bases and J by 7 bases. The CDR3 consists of 19 residues. Germline V gives CDR1 SGHVS, CDR2 FQNEAQ. The CDR3 is CASSLAVGSGIPSVYTQYF. The CDR3, as DNA: TGTGCCAGCAGCTTAGCCGTTGGTAGCGGGATACCGTCCGTATATACGCAGTATTTT.

The chain recombines TRBV6-5 with TRBJ2-5, with 10 bases identical to TRBD1. This CDR3 is 15 amino acids long. In germline, CDR1 is MNHEY, CDR2 SVGAGI. The J segment lost 5 bases and the V segment lost 6 bases, leaving 9 bases of the junction unmatched. The CDR3 DNA follows: TGTGCCAGCAGCCGCCGGGACAGGGGTTCGGAGACCCAGTACTTC. Its protein is CASSRRDRGSETQYF.

J is TRBJ2-7 and V is TRBV5-1; 8 bases match TRBD2. V lost 0 bases to trimming and J lost 6 bases; unmatched junction nucleotides: 8. CDR3 size: 15 residues. CDR1 is SGHRS, CDR2 YFSETQ, per germline. The CDR3 DNA sequence: TGCGCCAGCAGCTTGGGCGGGGGGAGGGAGTTCGAGCAGTACTTC. It specifies CASSLGGGREFEQYF.

The V call is TRBV5-1, the J call TRBJ2-6; 7 bases match TRBD1. The CDR3 covers 17 residues. Germline V gene lookup returns CDR1 SGHRS and CDR2 YFSETQ. The junction had 7 bases not matched to a gene; V was cut back by 2 bases and J by 2 bases. The DNA for the CDR3 is TGCGCCAGCAGCTTAATTTTAGGGGGCCCTGGGGCCAACGTCCTGACTTTC. Protein: CASSLILGGPGANVLTF.

The CDR3 spells CASFPGAGVTGELFF. The CDR3, as DNA: TGCGCCAGCTTTCCAGGTGCGGGGGTCACCGGGGAGCTGTTTTTT. The chain has TRBV5-1 and TRBJ2-2; 7 nucleotides line up with TRBD2. Trimming took 7 bases from V and 4 from J; bases not matched to a gene: 10. The CDR3 has 15 residues. CDR1 SGHRS and CDR2 YFSETQ come from the germline V gene.

The chain links TRBV4-1 to TRBJ1-6; weak D call: TRBD1 (5 bases). The CDR3 contains 15 residues. In germline, CDR1 is MGHRA, CDR2 YSYEKL. The germline V and J ends were trimmed by 1 base and 4 bases, with 8 bases remaining between them. The CDR3 protein is CASSQVQGYNSPLHF. Here the CDR3 DNA reads TGCGCCAGCAGCCAAGTGCAGGGTTATAATTCACCCCTCCACTTT.

This chain connects TRBV7-3 to TRBJ1-1, with a tentative D call TRBD1 (6 bases). Germline loops: CDR1 SGHTA, CDR2 FQGTGA. V was cut by 5 bases and J by 1 base, with 11 bases left in between. The CDR3 has 14 amino acids. DNA for the CDR3: TGTGCCAGCAGCCTACAGGGCTGGAACACTGAAGCTTTCTTT. It is translated as CASSLQGWNTEAFF.

The V and J genes are TRBV7-9 and TRBJ2-3, with D possibly matching TRBD2 (6 bases). This CDR3 comprises 13 residues. V dropped 5 bases and J dropped 3 bases, with 9 bases sitting between them. Germline CDR1 and CDR2: SEHNR and FQNEAQ (reference sequence). Here the CDR3 reads CASSRGTTDTQYF. Here the CDR3 DNA reads TGTGCCAGCAGCCGCGGGACTACAGATACGCAGTATTTT.

The genes are TRBV7-2 and TRBJ2-5; TRBD2 matches 13 bases. The CDR3 totals 16 residues. CDR1 is SGHTA, CDR2 FQGNSA, per germline. The trim removed 5 bases at V and 11 bases at J, leaving 14 bases unmatched. Here the CDR3 DNA reads TGTGCCAGCAGCCAGGGACTAGCGGGACCCCTGGGGGAGCAGTACTTC. This gives the protein CASSQGLAGPLGEQYF.

V usage is TRBV4-1 and J usage is TRBJ2-5; TRBD2 agrees at 10 bases. With V trimmed by 4 bases and J by 3 bases, 11 bases remained unmatched. This CDR3 is 17 amino acids long. CDR1 is MGHRA, CDR2 YSYEKL, per germline. Here the CDR3 DNA reads TGCGCCAGCAGCCTCAGTATTGGACTAGCGGATGAAGAGACCCAGTACTTC. Its protein product is CASSLSIGLADEETQYF.

The chain carries TRBV11-3 and TRBJ2-1; maybe TRBD2 (5 bases). Per the germline V gene, CDR1 is SGHNT and CDR2 is YENEEA. The CDR3 runs 14 residues. V shed 5 bases and J shed 7 bases, with 15 bases lying between them. The CDR3 loop reads CASSRLPGGNEQFF. CDR3 bases: TGTGCCAGCAGCCGTCTTCCGGGCGGGAATGAGCAGTTCTTC.

The chain uses TRBV5-1 and TRBJ2-7, with 10 bases lining up with TRBD2. This CDR3 has 15 amino acids. With 4 bases clipped from V and 5 bases from J, the junction kept 9 bases outside the gene matches. Germline V lookup: CDR1 SGHRS, CDR2 YFSETQ. CDR3 loop: CASSEVAGGGDEQYF. As DNA, the CDR3 is TGCGCCAGCAGCGAGGTAGCGGGAGGTGGGGACGAGCAGTACTTC.